The 16 T cell receptor beta chains in this list originate from one sample, sequenced in a study of kidney transplant recipient with SARS-CoV-2 infection. TCRdb redid the calling of the reads with MiXCR, one entry per CDR3 protein. The table shows some 220,000 distinct CDR3 sequences, with roughly 26% occurring only once. Material: a blood sample, obtained at baseline and on day 111 from a kidney transplant recipient. Receptors originate from a male patient aged 30 to 40 who had COVID-19 and was a kidney transplant recipient. Some T cells could come from the graft donor.

This chain joins TRBV19 and TRBJ2-4; D unresolved. Germline V lookup: CDR1 LNHDA, CDR2 SQIVND (reference sequence). V was shortened by 5 bases and J by 0 bases, with 11 bases between the two germline ends. The CDR3 covers 15 residues. In nucleotides, the CDR3 is TGTGCCAGTAGTTCGCCAGCCGTAGCCAAAAACATTCAGTACTTC. It translates to CASSSPAVAKNIQYF.

This clonotype was recorded many times. The rearrangement uses TRBV7-9 and TRBJ1-2; D unclear. This CDR3 is built from 17 residues. The V and J ends lost 5 bases and 4 bases respectively, with 23 bases between them. Germline assignment: CDR1 SEHNR and CDR2 FQNEAQ (reference sequence). This CDR3 is CASSTDTYHGKTYGYTF. CDR3 nucleotide sequence: TGTGCCAGCAGCACGGATACATACCATGGAAAGACCTATGGCTACACCTTC.

This chain uses TRBV5-3 with TRBJ1-2; no reliable D call. TRBV5-3 is filed as an ORF, its function uncertain. The CDR3 is 16 amino acids. V was pared by 7 bases and J by 4 bases, with 23 bases between. The CDR3 region is CARVPTVARKTYGYTF. The CDR3 nucleotides read TGTGCCAGAGTGCCTACAGTGGCGAGAAAGACCTATGGCTACACCTTC.

This clonotype was observed many times. This chain connects TRBV20-1 to TRBJ1-1, with 7 bases lining up with TRBD1. From germline, CDR1 is DFQATT and CDR2 SNEGSKA (reference sequence). The CDR3 totals 14 residues. With V trimmed by 6 bases and J by 3 bases, 10 bases remained unmatched. The CDR3 nucleotides are TGCAGTGCACCGACGACAGGGCTCTACACTGAAGCTTTCTTT. Amino acid sequence: CSAPTTGLYTEAFF.

In its sample, this clonotype was seen many times. The chain has TRBV14 and TRBJ1-2, with 8 bases fitting TRBD1. V was clipped by 5 bases and J by 0 bases; unmatched bases: 5. Per germline, CDR1 SGHDN and CDR2 FVKESK. The CDR3 runs to 15 residues. The chain's CDR3 is CASSTRTGSNYGYTF. In DNA form, the CDR3 reads TGTGCCAGCAGCACCCGGACAGGGTCTAACTATGGCTACACCTTC.

A note on this clonotype: This may come from a read error, since a much larger clone is one base off. The chain links TRBV19 to TRBJ1-2, with TRBD1 as a possible D gene (5 bases). The CDR3 covers 14 residues. V was cut by 3 bases and J by 4 bases, with 12 bases left in between. Per germline, CDR1 LNHDA and CDR2 SQIVND (reference sequence). This CDR3 is CASSMRRGFYGYTF. The CDR3 DNA is TGTGCCAGTAGTATGCGGAGGGGTTTCTATGGCTACACCTTC.

This chain joins TRBV20-1 and TRBJ2-5; TRBD2 matches at 13 bases. This CDR3 has 13 residues. Germline V CDR1 and CDR2: DFQATT, SNEGSKA (reference sequence). CDR3 nucleotides: TGCAGCGGAGGACTAGCGGGGGTCCAGACCCAGTACTTC. It specifies CSGGLAGVQTQYF.

Of note for this clonotype: A much more abundant neighbour one base away suggests this may be a read error. The genes are TRBV7-2 and TRBJ1-2; 10 nucleotides align to TRBD1. This CDR3 comprises 14 residues. From germline, CDR1 is SGHTA and CDR2 FQGNSA. The V and J ends lost 10 bases and 4 bases, in that order; junction bases with no gene match: 9. Written as DNA, the CDR3 is TGTGCCAACGTCCGGGACAGGGGTTCCTATGGCTACACCTTC. As protein: CANVRDRGSYGYTF. The entire variable domain, with the rest obtained from reference TRBV7-2 and TRBJ1-2, is as follows: GAGVSQSPSNKVTEKGKDVELRCDPISGHTALYWYRQSLGQGLEFLIYFQGNSAPDKSGLPSDRFSAERTGGSVSTLTIQRTQQEDSAVYLCANVRDRGSYGYTFGSGTRLTVV.

The CDR3 DNA sequence: TGTGCCAGCCTCGGGTCCAATAGTCGAAAGACCTATGGCTACACCTTC. The encoded protein is CASLGSNSRKTYGYTF. The chain links TRBV5-6 to TRBJ1-2; D uncertain. The CDR3 contains 16 residues. With 7 bases removed from V and 4 bases from J, the gap between germline ends came to 23 bases. Germline CDR1 and CDR2: SGHDT and YYEEEE.

This clonotype showed up many times. The chain links TRBV3-1 to TRBJ2-7; either TRBD1 or TRBD2 may fit D (6 bases each). The CDR3 covers 18 residues. Trimming took 0 bases from V and 4 from J, leaving 22 bases between them. Germline V gene data show CDR1 as LGHDT and CDR2 as YNNKEL (reference sequence). CDR3 protein: CASSQEKFWGARGYEQYF. CDR3 DNA: TGTGCCAGCAGCCAAGAAAAGTTTTGGGGGGCCCGAGGTTACGAGCAGTACTTC.

Note on this clonotype: At one of its ends the junction is not consistent with the germline gene, which may arise from a read error. V is TRBV25-1 and J is TRBJ1-2; D is uncertain. CDR1 and CDR2 (germline): MGHDK, SYGVNS. The CDR3 has 17 amino acids. Here the CDR3 reads CASSFAVELGKTYSYTF. The CDR3 DNA is TGTGCCAGCAGTTTTGCCGTAGAACTGGGAAAGACCTATAGCTACACCTTC.

This clonotype was seen many times. The chain employs TRBV3-1 and TRBJ2-1, with 8 bases fitting TRBD2. CDR1 is LGHDT, CDR2 YNNKEL, per germline (reference sequence). Germline trimming cut 3 bases from V and 7 bases from J; bases unmatched to any gene: 8. This CDR3 has 15 residues. The CDR3 DNA reads as TGTGCCAGCAGCCAGGGACGGGGGGGTAATAATGAGCAGTTCTTC. Translation: CASSQGRGGNNEQFF.

The rearrangement uses TRBV12-3 or TRBV12-4 and TRBJ1-2; D remains ambiguous. The CDR3 contains 17 residues. Trimming pared 5 bases from V and 4 bases from J, leaving 23 bases between. DNA of the CDR3: TGTGCCAGCAGTATAGATCGAAGCTTCCGAAAGATCTATGGCTACACCTTC. Amino acids: CASSIDRSFRKIYGYTF.

This clonotype was detected many times. The rearrangement uses TRBV6-2 or TRBV6-3 and TRBJ1-1, with no clear D. The CDR3 consists of 15 residues. Between the trimmed V and J ends, which lost 0 bases and 0 bases, there was a span of 8 bases. The germline V gene has CDR1 MNHEY and CDR2 SVGEGT. The CDR3: CASSYSAIMNTEAFF. CDR3 bases: TGTGCCAGCAGTTACTCAGCTATCATGAACACTGAAGCTTTCTTT.

This clonotype was counted many times. The chain uses TRBV5-1 and TRBJ1-1, with 7 bases matching TRBD1. Germline lookup yields CDR1 SGHRS and CDR2 YFSETQ. The CDR3 totals 13 residues. The junction had 6 bases not matched to a gene; V was cut back by 0 bases and J by 10 bases. Here the CDR3 reads CASSLGLDRVAFF. CDR3 DNA: TGCGCCAGCAGCTTGGGCCTAGACAGGGTAGCTTTCTTT.

In this sample, this clonotype turned up many times. The chain links TRBV6-5 to TRBJ2-1; possible D gene TRBD2, 6 bases. Trimming took off 6 bases at V and 8 bases at J, with 20 bases between the two ends. The germline gives CDR1 MNHEY, CDR2 SVGAGI. The CDR3 has 15 amino acids. For the CDR3, the DNA is TGTGCCAGCAGACCCACCCGGGGAGGCGTGCATGAGCAGTTCTTC. It encodes CASRPTRGGVHEQFF.